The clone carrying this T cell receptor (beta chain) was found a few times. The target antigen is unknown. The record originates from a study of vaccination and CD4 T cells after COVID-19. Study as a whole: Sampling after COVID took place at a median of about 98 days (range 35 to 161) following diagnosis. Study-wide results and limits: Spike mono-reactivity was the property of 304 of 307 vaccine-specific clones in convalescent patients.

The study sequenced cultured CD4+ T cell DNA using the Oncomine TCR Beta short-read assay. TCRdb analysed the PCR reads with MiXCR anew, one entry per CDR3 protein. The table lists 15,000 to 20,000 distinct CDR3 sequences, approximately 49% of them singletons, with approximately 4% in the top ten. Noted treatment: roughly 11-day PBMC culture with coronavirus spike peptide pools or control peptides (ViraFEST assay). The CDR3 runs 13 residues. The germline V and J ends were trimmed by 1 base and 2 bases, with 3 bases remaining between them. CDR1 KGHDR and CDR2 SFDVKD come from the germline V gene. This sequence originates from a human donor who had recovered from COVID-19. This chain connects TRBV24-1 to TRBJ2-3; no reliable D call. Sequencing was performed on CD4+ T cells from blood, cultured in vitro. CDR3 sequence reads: CATSDLTTDTQYF. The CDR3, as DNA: TGTGCCACCAGTGATTTAACCACAGATACGCAGTATTTT.